The rows below give T cell receptor beta chains drawn from one sample of a study of control samples from healthy donors and cancer patients. Clones were read by immunoSEQ multiplex PCR, and TCRdb kept only the in-frame ones, dropping some. Found here are 95,000 to 150,000 clones, roughly 92% of them singletons; the top ten hold 7.8%. The source material was blood. The receptors come from a woman in her late teens or twenties in good health. Both conserved end residues are part of each CDR3. A D gene is named only where the DNA matches it firmly. Clone size is not always given. Where it is, it says once, few, many or a class for expanded clones.

size | J | D | V | DNA | CDR3
. | TRBJ1-1 | . | TRBV7-2 | TGTGCCAGCAGCTTAGGGATGTCGAACACTGAAGCTTTCTTT | CASSLGMSNTEAFF
. | TRBJ1-3 | TRBD1 | TRBV7-8 | TGTGCCAGCAGCGCACTCGCCCAGGGGGCGCGGGGAAACACCATATATTTT | CASSALAQGARGNTIYF
. | TRBJ2-1 | TRBD1 | TRBV2 | TGTGCCAGCGAACGCGACAGGGGGCAGGAAGACAATGAGCAGTTCTTC | CASERDRGQEDNEQFF
. | TRBJ1-2 | . | TRBV5-6 | TGTGCCAGCAGCTTCATATCCCGGGGGAAGGGCTATGGCTACACCTTC | CASSFISRGKGYGYTF
. | TRBJ2-2 | TRBD1 | TRBV15 | TGTGCCACCAGCAGAGGATTCACAGGGGTGAACACCGGGGAGCTGTTTTTT | CATSRGFTGVNTGELFF
. | TRBJ2-2 | . | TRBV28 | TGTGCCAGCAGTTTAGCGGGAATGAACACCGGGGAGCTGTTTTTT | CASSLAGMNTGELFF
. | TRBJ1-1 | . | TRBV30 | TGTGCCTTCGGACGGGAGCTGAACACTGAAGCTTTCTTT | CAFGRELNTEAFF
. | TRBJ2-3 | TRBD2 | TRBV28 | TGTGCCAGCAGTTCTTCTCTAGCGGGAGTTACGTGGGTGCCAGATACGCAGTATTTT | CASSSSLAGVTWVPDTQYF
. | TRBJ2-1 | TRBD2 | TRBV19 | TGTGCCAGTAGTATACGGGCCAGCGGGAGATATAATGAGCAGTTCTTC | CASSIRASGRYNEQFF
. | TRBJ1-2 | . | TRBV27 | TGTGCCATTTTCTTTGGGGGGTCTTATGGCTACACCTTC | CAIFFGGSYGYTF
. | TRBJ2-7 | . | TRBV4-3 | TGCGCCAGCAGCCAAGATCGAGCGTACGAGCAGTACTTC | CASSQDRAYEQYF
once | TRBJ2-1 | TRBD2 | TRBV2 | TGTGCCCGCCAGGGGAGACTAGCGCAGCCTAATGAGCAGTTCTTC | CARQGRLAQPNEQFF
. | TRBJ1-2 | . | TRBV28 | TGTGCCAGCGGACAAGTCTATGGCTACACCTTC | CASGQVYGYTF
. | TRBJ2-4 | . | TRBV6-4 | TGTGCCAGCAGTGCCCCCGGTGGGTATGCCAAAAACATTCAGTACTTC | CASSAPGGYAKNIQYF
. | TRBJ1-1 | TRBD1 | TRBV18 | TGTGCCAGCTCCCCAGGGGGGACAGTGAACACTGAAGCTTTCTTT | CASSPGGTVNTEAFF
. | TRBJ2-6 | . | TRBV19 | TGTGCCAGTACCGACAGCTCTGGGGCCAACGTCCTGACTTTC | CASTDSSGANVLTF
. | TRBJ2-7 | . | TRBV30 | TGTGCCTGGAGTTTAATGGGGCCCCACGAGCAGTACTTC | CAWSLMGPHEQYF
. | TRBJ2-7 | TRBD1 | TRBV7-2 | TGTGCCAGCAGCTTATTTAGGACAGGGCCCTACGAGCAGTACTTC | CASSLFRTGPYEQYF
. | TRBJ2-2 | TRBD1 | TRBV2 | TGTGCCAGCGTTTTTAGGGGGCTCACCGGGGAGCTGTTTTTT | CASVFRGLTGELFF
. | TRBJ2-3 | . | TRBV4-3 | TGCGCCAGCAGCCAAGAATCCCTGATTGGGGATCGTACAGATACGCAGTATTTT | CASSQESLIGDRTDTQYF
. | TRBJ2-3 | . | TRBV7-6 | TGTGCCAGCAGCTTAACAGGTCCGGTAGATACGCAGTATTTT | CASSLTGPVDTQYF
. | TRBJ1-5 | . | TRBV13 | TGTGCCAGCAGCAGGCCCGGGACGGTTGAGGTCCCATCTCATAGCAATCAGCCCCAGCATTTT | CASSRPGTVEVPSHSNQPQHF
. | TRBJ2-5 | TRBD2 | TRBV28 | TGTGCCAGCAGTTCATCAGCGGGAGAGGGCGCGGAGACCCAGTACTTC | CASSSSAGEGAETQYF
. | TRBJ2-2 | TRBD2 | TRBV30 | TGTGCCTGGAATTTGGGGGGAGGGAGCACCGGGGAGCTGTTTTTT | CAWNLGGGSTGELFF
. | TRBJ2-6 | TRBD2 | TRBV5-1 | TGCGCCAGCAGCCAATTAGCGGGTATCTCTGGGGCCAACGTCCTGACTTTC | CASSQLAGISGANVLTF
. | TRBJ2-7 | TRBD2 | TRBV28 | TGTGCCAGCAGTTCCCTAGCGGGAGGCTTGGGGGAGCAGTACTTC | CASSSLAGGLGEQYF
. | TRBJ1-4 | TRBD1 | TRBV28 | TGTGCCAGCAGTTCAACGACAGGGATCCTTGAAAAACTGTTTTTT | CASSSTTGILEKLFF
few | TRBJ2-3 | TRBD2 | TRBV7-2 | TGTGCCAGCAGCTCCAGCGGGACGAGGACAGATACGCAGTATTTT | CASSSSGTRTDTQYF
. | TRBJ2-3 | . | TRBV29-1 | TGCAGCGTTGGGTTCGGGGGCACAGATACGCAGTATTTT | CSVGFGGTDTQYF
. | TRBJ1-6 | TRBD1 | TRBV5-6 | TGTGCCAGCAGCTGGGGACAGGGAGGGTATTCACCCCTCCACTTT | CASSWGQGGYSPLHF
few | TRBJ2-2 | TRBD2 | TRBV2 | TGTGCCAGCCAAATTGGAATATCGAGTAGCGGGTGGGCGGACACCGGGGAGCTGTTTTTT | CASQIGISSSGWADTGELFF
. | TRBJ2-1 | TRBD1 | TRBV18 | TGTGCCAGCTCACCCCTGACAGGGGTCAATGAGCAGTTCTTC | CASSPLTGVNEQFF
. | TRBJ2-7 | TRBD2 | TRBV19 | TGTGCCAGTAGCCATAGACTAGCGGGGGACTACGAGCAGTACTTC | CASSHRLAGDYEQYF
. | TRBJ1-1 | TRBD1 | TRBV10-2 | TGCGCCAGCAGGGACAGGGACAGCACTGAAGCTTTCTTT | CASRDRDSTEAFF
. | TRBJ2-7 | . | TRBV4-3 | TGCGCCAGCAGCCCTTACCACGGGGCTCCAACCTACTACGAGCAGTACTTC | CASSPYHGAPTYYEQYF
. | TRBJ2-7 | TRBD2 | TRBV5-1 | TGCGCCAGCAGCTTCCTAGCGGGAGACTCCTACGAGCAGTACTTC | CASSFLAGDSYEQYF
. | TRBJ1-1 | . | TRBV28 | TGTGCCACCTTCGGGGGTGCGAACACTGAAGCTTTCTTT | CATFGGANTEAFF
. | TRBJ2-1 | TRBD2 | TRBV5-1 | TGCGCCAGCAGCACCCCAGGAATAGCGGGAGGGCCTCGGCTTTACAATGAGCAGTTCTTC | CASSTPGIAGGPRLYNEQFF
. | TRBJ2-6 | . | TRBV7-3 | TGTGCCAGCGCGGGGCCTGGGGCCAACGTCCTGACTTTC | CASAGPGANVLTF
. | TRBJ2-3 | TRBD2 | TRBV7-2 | TGTGCCAGCAGCTTAACTAGCGGGAGATTAGGGGGAGATACGCAGTATTTT | CASSLTSGRLGGDTQYF
. | TRBJ2-6 | . | TRBV19 | TGTGCCAGCAATCAGGGATCTGGGGCCAACGTCCTGACTTTC | CASNQGSGANVLTF
. | TRBJ1-1 | . | TRBV6-5 | TGTGCCAGCAGATCCCGACTTGCGAACACTGAAGCTTTCTTT | CASRSRLANTEAFF
. | TRBJ1-1 | TRBD1 | TRBV15 | TGTGCCACCAGCGATCCGGGACAGGGGGACACTGAAGCTTTCTTT | CATSDPGQGDTEAFF
. | TRBJ2-7 | . | TRBV15 | TGTGCCACCAGCAGAGCCCGGACAGAGGTTGACCACGAGCAGTACTTC | CATSRARTEVDHEQYF
. | TRBJ1-3 | TRBD1 | TRBV4-3 | TGCGCCAGCAGCCCCTTTTCCCGGCAGGGGGGTGGAAACACCATATATTTT | CASSPFSRQGGGNTIYF
. | TRBJ2-5 | . | TRBV18 | TGTGCCAGCTCACCCCGTGGTGGGGAGACCCAGTACTTC | CASSPRGGETQYF